These T cell receptor beta chains were read from a single sample in a study of T cell responses to AZD1222 COVID-19 vaccine. Clones were read by immunoSEQ multiplex PCR, and TCRdb kept only the in-frame ones, dropping some. The sample lists tens of thousands of clones, about 87% occurring once. Sequencing used peripheral blood, obtained on day 0 of AZD1222 vaccination. The receptor source for this set is an adult in good health. CDR3s leave out the opening cysteine and the closing phenylalanine or tryptophan.

j_call: TRBJ1-5; v_call: TRBV6-6; cdr3_aa: ASSYVRGQPQH
j_call: TRBJ1-5; v_call: TRBV7-8; cdr3_aa: ASSSQGGHSNQPQH
j_call: TRBJ2-7; v_call: TRBV28; cdr3_aa: ASSLAPSTSYEQY
j_call: TRBJ2-1; v_call: TRBV27; cdr3_aa: ASSFFGRLMSSYNEQF
j_call: TRBJ2-1; v_call: TRBV7-2; cdr3_aa: ASTPGGGNSNEQF
j_call: TRBJ2-1; v_call: TRBV19; cdr3_aa: ASSMARSEQF
j_call: TRBJ2-7; v_call: TRBV7-2; cdr3_aa: ASSRTSGRVSGEQY
j_call: TRBJ2-7; v_call: TRBV10-3; cdr3_aa: AISGQYEQY
j_call: TRBJ1-1; v_call: TRBV29-1; cdr3_aa: SVGPQGTWNTEAF
j_call: TRBJ2-2; v_call: TRBV28; cdr3_aa: ASSPPRGGVTDGELF
j_call: TRBJ1-1; v_call: TRBV10-1; cdr3_aa: ASSDLDRDRGTEAF
j_call: TRBJ2-7; v_call: TRBV28; cdr3_aa: ASSPPSGTYEQY
j_call: TRBJ2-5; v_call: TRBV28; cdr3_aa: ASSLYSEETQY
j_call: TRBJ2-5; v_call: TRBV6-5; cdr3_aa: ASRGTSQETQY
j_call: TRBJ2-7; v_call: TRBV6-2/TRBV6-3; cdr3_aa: ASSLLARQY
j_call: TRBJ2-7; v_call: TRBV28; cdr3_aa: ASSPTSGRHDEQY
j_call: TRBJ2-7; v_call: TRBV20-1; cdr3_aa: SASSPRDSPYEQY
j_call: TRBJ2-1; v_call: TRBV15; cdr3_aa: ATSREDRVMIVNEQF
j_call: TRBJ1-5; v_call: TRBV19; cdr3_aa: ASSIVVPRGDQPQH
j_call: TRBJ1-2; v_call: TRBV29-1; cdr3_aa: SVDRGDYGYT
j_call: TRBJ1-2; v_call: TRBV7-9; cdr3_aa: ASTDRVDGYT
j_call: TRBJ2-7; v_call: TRBV3-1/TRBV3-2; cdr3_aa: ASSHAPGLAGSYEQY
j_call: TRBJ1-4; v_call: TRBV27; cdr3_aa: ASSLYRGGNEKLF
j_call: TRBJ2-3; v_call: TRBV10-2; cdr3_aa: ASRDASGGATDTQY
j_call: TRBJ1-5; v_call: TRBV5-5; cdr3_aa: ASSLSGNSNQPQH
j_call: TRBJ2-7; v_call: TRBV4-3; cdr3_aa: ASSQGFLSYEQY
j_call: TRBJ1-4; v_call: TRBV4-1; cdr3_aa: ASSQTLGATNEKLF
j_call: TRBJ1-1; v_call: TRBV14; cdr3_aa: ASSTDFNTEAF
j_call: TRBJ1-2; v_call: TRBV6-6; cdr3_aa: ASSSGTGGGRDGYT
j_call: TRBJ2-7; v_call: TRBV27; cdr3_aa: ASSLSDGKTYEQY
j_call: TRBJ1-2; v_call: TRBV6-5; cdr3_aa: ASSYKGADGYT
j_call: TRBJ1-5; v_call: TRBV4-3; cdr3_aa: ASSQEAAGPQPQH
j_call: TRBJ2-1; v_call: TRBV5-6; cdr3_aa: ASHIGRTNNEQF
j_call: TRBJ2-7; v_call: TRBV15; cdr3_aa: ATSREREAHEQY
j_call: TRBJ2-3; v_call: TRBV4-2; cdr3_aa: ASSPITADTQY
j_call: TRBJ1-2; v_call: TRBV28; cdr3_aa: ASSPRSNYGYT
j_call: TRBJ2-3; v_call: TRBV6-1; cdr3_aa: ASSDTSGGADTQY
j_call: TRBJ2-7; v_call: TRBV4-3; cdr3_aa: ASSQDRRGGEQY
j_call: TRBJ2-5; v_call: TRBV5-6; cdr3_aa: ASQFEETQY
j_call: TRBJ1-4; v_call: TRBV5-4; cdr3_aa: ASSLDGRKLF
j_call: TRBJ1-1; v_call: TRBV9; cdr3_aa: ASSVLGTGVFSREAF
j_call: TRBJ1-6; v_call: TRBV4-2; cdr3_aa: ASSQGQVVDNSPLH
j_call: TRBJ1-1; v_call: TRBV3-1/TRBV3-2; cdr3_aa: ASSQASYPNTEAF
j_call: TRBJ2-6; v_call: TRBV9; cdr3_aa: ASTRGGANVLT
j_call: TRBJ2-7; v_call: TRBV11-2; cdr3_aa: ASSLLGGQGNEQY
j_call: TRBJ2-1; v_call: TRBV10-3; cdr3_aa: AIRGDSYNEQF
j_call: TRBJ1-1; v_call: TRBV19; cdr3_aa: ASRNRYRGNGTEAF
j_call: TRBJ2-2; v_call: TRBV10-1; cdr3_aa: ASSPSGVNTGELF
j_call: TRBJ1-4; v_call: TRBV6-5; cdr3_aa: ASSSSSGEKLF
j_call: TRBJ1-5; v_call: TRBV30; cdr3_aa: AWSVLPPPNQPQH
j_call: TRBJ2-3; v_call: TRBV6-2/TRBV6-3; cdr3_aa: ASSSRLAGSTDTQY
j_call: TRBJ2-2; v_call: TRBV19; cdr3_aa: ASSPRDFYTGELF
j_call: TRBJ2-2; v_call: TRBV7-3; cdr3_aa: ASSPAGGNTGELF
j_call: TRBJ2-1; v_call: TRBV2; cdr3_aa: ANGRGDRNNEQF
j_call: TRBJ2-7; v_call: TRBV13; cdr3_aa: ASSLGLQVYEQY
j_call: TRBJ2-5; v_call: TRBV2; cdr3_aa: ASIWTSGMLETQY
j_call: TRBJ2-1; v_call: TRBV3-1/TRBV3-2; cdr3_aa: ASSLSGAGSDRVLYEQF